These 32 T cell receptor beta chains originate from one sample sequenced in a study of cytomegalovirus exposure and HLA in healthy donors. The PCR used 60 Vbeta and 13 Jbeta primers. The repertoire was sequenced with immunoSEQ multiplex PCR; TCRdb's copy has only in-frame clones and lacks some. The sample has about 61,000 clones; 70% to 90% are singletons. Specimen: PBMCs. All receptors derive from a man aged 30 to 45 in good health and CMV-seropositive.

The gene calls are TRBV4-3 and TRBJ2-5; TRBD1 aligns across 7 bases. The J call may be mistaken, given a closer DNA end match to TRBJ2-7. The germline gives CDR1 LGHNA, CDR2 YSLEER. This CDR3 region has 15 residues. This chain's CDR3 is CASSQRTGPTYEQYF. The CDR3 bases are TGCGCCAGCAGCCAAAGGACAGGACCCACCTACGAGCAGTACTTC.

The rearrangement joins TRBV6-5 to TRBJ1-3; possibly TRBD1 for D (5 bases). V lost 4 bases and J 7 bases, leaving 14 bases between the germline ends. The CDR3 is made up of 14 amino acids. Germline CDR1 MNHEY, CDR2 SVGAGI. CDR3 DNA: TGTGCCAGCAGTTCGAGCAGGGTGTCGAACACCATATATTTT. Translating it yields CASSSSRVSNTIYF.

This sequence joins TRBV5-1 and TRBJ2-2; tentatively, D is TRBD2 (6 bases). The CDR3 runs 16 residues. Trimming removed 2 bases at V and 5 bases at J, with 16 bases between. The germline V gene has CDR1 SGHRS and CDR2 YFSETQ. DNA for the CDR3: TGCGCCAGCAGCTTCGATCCCCCCGGAGGGACCGGGGAGCTGTTTTTT. It is translated as CASSFDPPGGTGELFF.

CDR3 nucleotides: TGTGCCAGCAGCTTGGTCCGAGGGACTAGCACAGATACGCAGTATTTT. This gives the protein CASSLVRGTSTDTQYF. This chain connects TRBV5-4 to TRBJ2-3, with a possible D match to TRBD2 (6 bases). Germline V CDR1 and CDR2: SGHNT, YYREEE (reference sequence). V lost 0 bases and J lost 0, with 11 bases in between. This CDR3 contains 16 residues.

The chain has TRBV2 and TRBJ2-1; TRBD1 is a possible D gene (5 bases). CDR3 length equals 15 residues. Germline-derived CDR1 and CDR2 are SNHLY and FYNNEI. Trimming shortened V by 0 bases and J by 2 bases, and 8 bases separated the two germline ends. The CDR3 region has the DNA TGTGCCAGCAGTGAAGCAAGGGGTCCCTACAATGAGCAGTTCTTC. Translation: CASSEARGPYNEQFF.

V is TRBV5-4 and J is TRBJ2-7, with a weak D call TRBD1 (5 bases). Germline assignment: CDR1 SGHNT and CDR2 YYREEE (reference sequence). The V and J ends lost 0 bases and 1 base respectively, with 8 bases between them. The CDR3 has 14 residues. The CDR3 region is CASSLEGSSYEQYF. The CDR3 region has the DNA TGTGCCAGCAGCTTGGAGGGGTCTTCCTACGAGCAGTACTTC. The entire variable domain, with the rest obtained from reference TRBV5-4 and TRBJ2-7, is as follows: ETGVTQSPTHLIKTRGQQVTLRCSSQSGHNTVSWYQQALGQGPQFIFQYYREEENGRGNFPPRFSGLQFPNYSSELNVNALELDDSALYLCASSLEGSSYEQYFGPGTRLTVT.

This chain links TRBV4-2 with TRBJ2-2; 7 positions match TRBD1. The germline V gene has CDR1 LGHNA and CDR2 YNFKEQ. CDR3 size: 16 residues. V was clipped by 4 bases and J by 3 bases; unmatched bases: 8. The CDR3 sequence is CASSRQTGEDTGELFF. In DNA, the CDR3 is TGTGCCAGCAGCCGCCAAACAGGGGAAGACACCGGGGAGCTGTTTTTT.

For this clone: Mismatch with germline at one junction end may stem from a read error. The chain couples TRBV30 to TRBJ1-4, with D uncertain. This CDR3 has 15 residues. Germline V gene data show CDR1 as GTSNPN and CDR2 as SVGIG (reference sequence). CDR3 nucleotide sequence: TGTGCCTGGAGTAGTAGTGTTGTCGGAGGGCCAAAAACTGTTTTT. Translation: CAWSSSVVGGPKTVF.

V usage is TRBV11-3 and J usage is TRBJ2-7; 7 nucleotides line up with TRBD1. V was pared by 1 base and J by 3 bases, with 9 bases of the junction left unmatched. CDR1 is SGHNT, CDR2 YENEEA, per germline. The CDR3 length is 16 residues. CDR3 DNA: TGTGCCAGCAGCTTAGGGGCTGGGACAGAAGACTACGAGCAGTACTTC. It translates to CASSLGAGTEDYEQYF.

Regarding this clone: A read error may account for a junction end that differs from germline. The chain is built from TRBV7-9 and TRBJ2-2; 11 bases agree with TRBD2. Germline values: CDR1 SEHNR, CDR2 FQNEAQ (reference sequence). This CDR3 is 16 amino acids long. CDR3 bases: TGTTCCAGCAGCTCCGGGACTAGCGGCTACACCGGGGAGCTGTTTTTT. Protein: CSSSSGTSGYTGELFF.

The rearrangement uses TRBV7-9 and TRBJ1-1, with D hard to call. The V end was cut by 3 bases, the J end by 1 base, with 9 bases between. There are 14 residues in the CDR3. Germline CDR1 SEHNR, CDR2 FQNEAQ (reference sequence). The CDR3 sequence is CASSFSRENTEAFF. The CDR3 DNA is TGTGCCAGCAGCTTTTCACGGGAGAACACTGAAGCTTTCTTT.

This clone was seen just once. The genes are TRBV5-1 and TRBJ2-6, with 9 bases matching TRBD1. The trim removed 4 bases at V and 1 base at J, leaving 6 bases unmatched. The length of the CDR3 is 17 residues. Per the germline V gene, CDR1 is SGHRS and CDR2 is YFSETQ. CDR3 in amino acids: CASSQPGQGSGANVLTF. The DNA for the CDR3 is TGCGCCAGCAGCCAGCCGGGACAGGGATCTGGGGCCAACGTCCTGACTTTC.

The chain employs TRBV4-2 and TRBJ2-3, with TRBD2 identical over 8 bases. Unmatched junction bases numbered 9, after V lost 4 bases and J lost 0 bases. This CDR3 region has 17 residues. In germline, CDR1 is LGHNA, CDR2 YNFKEQ. CDR3 protein: CASSPNSGTTSTDTQYF. The DNA of the CDR3 is TGTGCCAGCAGCCCGAATAGCGGGACTACGAGCACAGATACGCAGTATTTT.

The chain joins TRBV2 to TRBJ2-6, with 8 bases identical to TRBD1. Germline loops: CDR1 SNHLY, CDR2 FYNNEI. Trimming took 5 bases from V and 3 from J; bases not matched to a gene: 21. The CDR3 is made up of 21 amino acids. Here the CDR3 DNA reads TGTGCCAGCAGTAACGAATCCCGGGACAGGCGGAACTCTTTTGGGGCCAACGTCCTGACTTTC. Translation: CASSNESRDRRNSFGANVLTF.

The chain has TRBV20-1 and TRBJ2-7; TRBD2 is a possible D gene (6 bases). V was pared by 3 bases and J by 4 bases, with 7 bases between. This CDR3 has 11 amino acids. Germline V gives CDR1 DFQATT, CDR2 SNEGSKA (reference sequence). As DNA, the CDR3 is TGCAGTGCTAGGGAGGGGTACGAGCAGTACTTC. Amino acids: CSAREGYEQYF.

The chain has TRBV27 and TRBJ2-3, with 9 bases identical to TRBD2. The CDR3 is 16 amino acids. The germline CDR1 and CDR2 sequences are MNHEY and SMNVEV (reference sequence). Trimming cost V 7 bases and J 0 bases; bases outside gene matches: 8. The CDR3 protein is CASKGLAGISTDTQYF. The CDR3, as DNA: TGTGCCAGCAAGGGGCTAGCGGGGATTAGCACAGATACGCAGTATTTT.

This clone was seen more than once but under ten times. V is TRBV6-1 and J is TRBJ2-7; 7 bases fit TRBD1. CDR1 MNHNS and CDR2 SASEGT come from the germline V gene. The length of the CDR3 is 15 residues. With V trimmed by 0 bases and J by 2 bases, 4 bases remained unmatched. CDR3 sequence (DNA): TGTGCCAGCAGTGAAGCGTCAGGGGGAACCTACGAGCAGTACTTC. It encodes CASSEASGGTYEQYF.

The chain uses TRBV28 and TRBJ1-3; 7 bases match TRBD1. Germline V gives CDR1 MDHEN, CDR2 SYDVKM. There are 16 residues in the CDR3. V lost 6 bases to trimming and J lost 0 bases; unmatched junction nucleotides: 8. The CDR3 nucleotides read TGTGCCAGCAGGGAAGGACAGGCTGGCTCTGGAAACACCATATATTTT. Translated, it gives CASREGQAGSGNTIYF. The entire variable domain, with the rest obtained from reference TRBV28 and TRBJ1-3, is as follows: DVKVTQSSRYLVKRTGEKVFLECVQDMDHENMFWYRQDPGLGLRLIYFSYDVKMKEKGDIPEGYSVSREKKERFSLILESASTNQTSMYLCASREGQAGSGNTIYFGEGSWLTVV.

The chain joins TRBV9 to TRBJ1-5; D remains unclear. This CDR3 is built from 14 residues. V was shortened by 4 bases and J by 6 bases, with 14 bases between the two germline ends. From germline, CDR1 is SGDLS and CDR2 YYNGEE. The CDR3 bases are TGTGCCAGCAGCCCTCACCGGTCGGGTCAGCCCCAGCATTTT. It specifies CASSPHRSGQPQHF.

A single count supports this clone. This chain connects TRBV11-3 to TRBJ2-7; maybe TRBD1 (6 bases). Germline loops: CDR1 SGHNT, CDR2 YENEEA. The CDR3 is 16 residues long. Trimming removed 1 base from V and 2 bases from J, with 15 bases in between. The CDR3 DNA follows: TGTGCCAGCAGCTTAGGTCCCACAGGGACCACCTACGAGCAGTACTTC. It yields the protein CASSLGPTGTTYEQYF.

The chain employs TRBV29-1 and TRBJ1-2; D remains ambiguous. Germline CDR1 reads SQVTM; CDR2 reads ANQGSEA. V was pared by 6 bases and J by 9 bases, with 17 bases between. This CDR3 comprises 12 residues. The CDR3 bases are TGCAGCGTCTGGAGTTCCGGTAGCAGCTACACCTTC. Translation: CSVWSSGSSYTF.

The rearrangement links TRBV10-3 to TRBJ1-2, with unresolved D. The germline V and J ends were trimmed by 2 bases and 5 bases, with 6 bases remaining between them. Germline V gene lookup returns CDR1 ENHRY and CDR2 SYGVKD. The CDR3 contains 12 residues. This CDR3 reads CAISETSYGYTF. The DNA of the CDR3 is TGTGCCATCAGTGAGACCAGTTATGGCTACACCTTC.

This clone was found once. This chain links TRBV7-8 with TRBJ2-5; 16 nucleotides match TRBD2. CDR3 size: 17 residues. Unmatched junction bases numbered 7, after V lost 4 bases and J lost 5 bases. CDR1 is SGHVS and CDR2 is FQNEAQ in the germline V gene. CDR3 residues: CASSSVGLAGGGETQYF. CDR3 nucleotides: TGTGCCAGCAGCTCAGTGGGACTAGCGGGAGGGGGGGAGACCCAGTACTTC.

Here the CDR3 DNA reads TGCGCCAGCAGCGGCGGGACAGGTTCCTACAATGAGCAGTTCTTC. Its translation is CASSGGTGSYNEQFF. The rearrangement links TRBV5-1 to TRBJ2-1; 8 bases are a match to TRBD1. This CDR3 has 15 amino acids. Germline CDR1 reads SGHRS; CDR2 reads YFSETQ. V dropped 4 bases and J dropped 1; count of bases not matched to a gene: 4.

The CDR3 DNA reads as TGCGCCAGCAGCCTGTTGGCCGAGAACACTGAAGCTTTCTTT. The encoded protein is CASSLLAENTEAFF. The chain recombines TRBV5-1 with TRBJ1-1; D call uncertain. Germline V gives CDR1 SGHRS, CDR2 YFSETQ. The germline V and J ends were trimmed by 4 bases and 1 base, with 11 bases remaining between them. The CDR3 spans 14 residues.

The V and J genes are TRBV10-3 and TRBJ1-1, with D tentatively TRBD1 (5 bases). The CDR3 totals 15 residues. Germline V gene sequence: CDR1 ENHRY, CDR2 SYGVKD. The germline V and J ends were trimmed by 0 bases and 4 bases, with 12 bases remaining between them. The CDR3 is CAISESMRGGTEAFF. CDR3 coding DNA: TGTGCCATCAGTGAGTCGATGCGGGGGGGCACTGAAGCTTTCTTT.

This clone has only one observation. The chain uses TRBV5-1 and TRBJ2-1; tentatively, D is TRBD2 (5 bases). The germline CDR1 and CDR2 sequences are SGHRS and YFSETQ. This CDR3 is built from 14 residues. V was cut by 0 bases and J by 5 bases, with 9 bases left in between. In DNA, the CDR3 is TGCGCCAGCAGCTTGGACGGGGTGAACAATGAGCAGTTCTTC. Its translation is CASSLDGVNNEQFF.

V gene TRBV30 combines with J gene TRBJ2-5; maybe TRBD1 (5 bases). CDR1 is GTSNPN and CDR2 is SVGIG in the germline V gene (reference sequence). V lost 2 bases to trimming and J lost 1 base, with 5 bases between them. This CDR3 is 12 amino acids long. CDR3 bases: TGTGCCTGGAGTACAGGCCAAGAGACCCAGTACTTC. Its protein product is CAWSTGQETQYF.

The rearrangement uses TRBV7-6 and TRBJ2-7; D is perhaps TRBD2 (6 bases). This CDR3 is built from 14 residues. Trimming removed 3 bases from V and 5 bases from J, with 14 bases in between. The germline CDR1 and CDR2 sequences are SGHVS and FNYEAQ. CDR3 protein: CASSFSAGIDEQYF. The CDR3 DNA follows: TGTGCCAGCAGCTTTTCGGCGGGGATCGACGAGCAGTACTTC.

In DNA, the CDR3 is TGTGCCAGCAGCTTGGACGTTCCAGGGGTATATCAGCCCCAGCATTTT. Amino acid sequence: CASSLDVPGVYQPQHF. The chain combines TRBV5-5 with TRBJ1-5; TRBD1 might be the D (6 bases). Germline CDR1 and CDR2: SGHKS and YYEKEE (reference sequence). The CDR3 runs 16 residues. V was cut by 0 bases and J by 5 bases, with 15 bases left in between.

V and J are TRBV10-1 and TRBJ2-3, with 9 bases matching TRBD2. The CDR3 sequence is 18 residues long. The V gene end was trimmed by 7 bases and the J gene end by 6 bases; junction bases not matched to a gene: 20. Germline V gene lookup returns CDR1 WNHNN and CDR2 SYGVQD (reference sequence). CDR3 nucleotide sequence: TGCGCCAGCATCTGGAATGGTAGCGGGAGTCATAGGCGGGATACGCAGTATTTT. Its protein product is CASIWNGSGSHRRDTQYF.

The rearrangement links TRBV30 to TRBJ2-1, with D possibly TRBD1 on 5 matching bases. Looked up from germline, CDR1 is GTSNPN and CDR2 is SVGIG (reference sequence). The ends were cut back, 0 bases at V and 8 bases at J, with 5 bases in the middle. CDR3 length: 11 amino acids. CDR3 region: CAWSVQDEQFF. CDR3 coding DNA: TGTGCCTGGAGTGTACAGGATGAGCAGTTCTTC.